This entry describes one TCR beta chain. In this sample, this clonotype turned up many times. Its antigen is still unknown. No much larger clonotype is one base removed from it; base qualities were not supplied. This entry belongs to a study of Graves' ophthalmopathy and Graves' hyperthyroidism (dated by TCRdb to 2017 to 2018). General notes on the study: Peripheral blood was collected at initial diagnosis, prior to any treatment. To explore V-J signatures that distinguish ophthalmopathy from hyperthyroidism, a discovery set of 100 patients was enrolled, made up of 40 to 45 with ophthalmopathy and some 60 with stable hyperthyroidism. T-cell repertoires of thyroid tissue and blood were compared in over five hyperthyroidism patients. Following sample collection, hyperthyroidism patients were given methimazole at a starting dose of 30 mg daily, and ophthalmopathy patients were given high-dose intravenous methylprednisolone. An independent validation cohort was composed of around 19 hyperthyroidism patients and around 16 patients who later progressed from hyperthyroidism to ophthalmopathy. In total, under 150 blood samples were TCR-sequenced: some 40 ophthalmopathy, roughly 80 hyperthyroidism and roughly 17 hyperthyroidism-to-ophthalmopathy patients. The study used TCR beta repertoire signatures to distinguish Graves' ophthalmopathy from Graves' hyperthyroidism and to predict progression to ophthalmopathy. General study outcomes and caveats: Sample size was not statistically predetermined, and group allocation was not concealed from the investigators. Most of the expanded thyroid clonotypes with a frequency above 0.001 were also detected in blood, and it was suggested that the thyroid immune response may be reflected by blood repertoires. In validation, the model predicted ophthalmopathy progression with 70.59% sensitivity and around 72% specificity; more than ten predicted patients were CT-confirmed with GO in a median of around 6.5 months. In cross-validation, the 13-signature model distinguished ophthalmopathy from stable hyperthyroidism with around 86% sensitivity and 81.08% specificity, while in the test set the corresponding values were roughly 80% and 75%.

TCR beta CDR3 regions were amplified from RNA transcripts for repertoire sequencing. The first round was an RT-PCR using HTBI primers with the Qiagen OneStep RT-PCR kit, and this first round was followed by a second-round multiplex PCR, then size selection and purification. Libraries were sequenced on an Illumina HiSeq2000 using paired-end 100 bp reads. The paper's processing steps were these. Reads were processed with SOAPnuke, discarding reads with adapters, uncalled bases, mean Phred below 15, or no exact constant-primer or identifier match. High-quality paired reads were merged with COPE v1.2.5. Unique nucleotide sequences were defined as clonotypes and aligned to IMGT TRB V, D and J references using MiTCR v1.1. Only V-J combinations with frequency above 0.0001 were analysed, covering 99% to 99.2% of repertoires. For each V-J combination, a TCR clonal expansion and chaos score was defined as F50 clonal expansion divided by the chaos observed in the TCRdist matrix. Welch's t-statistics and random forest were used to reduce the features to approximately 13 V-J combinations, which were then used as input to a naive Bayes classifier. The similarity between thyroid and blood repertoires was quantified using the Morisita-Horn index. The public reads were reprocessed in TCRdb via fastp at Q25 and MiXCR, keeping in-frame beta chains. Each record represents a unique CDR3 protein, reported with the most common genes and DNA among its rows. Here the V and J calls rest on TCRdb's processing, not on the authors' analysis. Within this sample are approximately 640,000 distinct CDR3 sequences, with about 38% of them counted one time only. Of the sample, 3% to 3.5% is held by the ten largest clones.

The ophthalmopathy patients had moderately to severely active disease, with a Clinical Activity Score of 3 or higher, a NOSPECS grade of 4 or higher, and a disease duration of less than 3 months. Patients were excluded if they had other autoimmune diseases, uncontrolled infections, pregnancy or lactation. Clinical symptoms, serum thyroxine, TRAb, thyroid ultrasound and orbital computed tomography were used for diagnosis. Using Ficoll-Paque density gradient centrifugation, PBMCs were isolated from 10 ml of fresh peripheral blood. Trizol reagent was used to extract the total RNA, and its quality was then checked on an Agilent 2100 Bioanalyzer. The germline V gene (reference sequence) supplies CDR1 SEHNR and CDR2 FQNEAQ. The germline ends are 12 bases apart after V is trimmed by 5 bases and J by 5 bases. The CDR3 sequence holds 14 residues, the cysteine and phenylalanine included. Of all the DNA, just the CDR3 is kept, 42 bases in frame from base 1.

The sequence links TRBV7-9 to TRBJ2-2, with the D segment possibly TRBD1 or TRBD2, each aligning over 5 bases. This TCR was sampled from an adult man with Graves' ophthalmopathy. Sequencing was carried out using peripheral blood. CDR3 sequence: CASSPVGETGELFF. The nucleotide sequence is TGTGCCAGCAGCCCCGTAGGGGAGACCGGGGAGCTGTTTTTT.